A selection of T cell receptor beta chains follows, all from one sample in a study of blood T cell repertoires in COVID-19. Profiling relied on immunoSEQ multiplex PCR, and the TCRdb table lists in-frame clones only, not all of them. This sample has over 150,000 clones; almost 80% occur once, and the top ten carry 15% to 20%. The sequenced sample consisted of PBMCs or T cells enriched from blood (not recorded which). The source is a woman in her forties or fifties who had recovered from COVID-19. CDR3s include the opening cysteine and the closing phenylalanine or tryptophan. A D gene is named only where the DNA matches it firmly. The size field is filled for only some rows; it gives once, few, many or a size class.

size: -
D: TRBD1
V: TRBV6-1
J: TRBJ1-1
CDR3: CASSEQLGGADTEAFF
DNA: TGTGCCAGCAGTGAACAGTTAGGGGGCGCGGACACTGAAGCTTTCTTT

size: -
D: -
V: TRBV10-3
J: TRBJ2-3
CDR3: CAISESRGTSTDTQYF
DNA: TGTGCCATCAGTGAGTCCAGGGGCACTAGCACAGATACGCAGTATTTT

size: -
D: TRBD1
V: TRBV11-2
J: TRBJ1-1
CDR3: CASSSQGATNTEAFF
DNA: TGTGCCAGCAGCTCACAGGGGGCGACGAACACTGAAGCTTTCTTT

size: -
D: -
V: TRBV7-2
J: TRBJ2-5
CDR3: CASSLDRVGETQYF
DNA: TGTGCCAGCAGCTTAGACAGGGTTGGAGAGACCCAGTACTTC

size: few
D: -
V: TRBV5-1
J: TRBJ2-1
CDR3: CASSLSAGSYNEQFF
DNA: TGCGCCAGCAGCTTGTCGGCGGGCTCCTACAATGAGCAGTTCTTC

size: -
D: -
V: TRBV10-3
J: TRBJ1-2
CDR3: CAISAGVPGYGYTF
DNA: TGTGCCATCAGTGCCGGGGTTCCAGGATATGGCTACACCTTC

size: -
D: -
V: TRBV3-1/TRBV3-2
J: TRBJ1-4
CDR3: CASSSRGGTNEKLFF
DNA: TGTGCCAGCAGCTCTCGTGGGGGGACTAATGAAAAACTGTTTTTT

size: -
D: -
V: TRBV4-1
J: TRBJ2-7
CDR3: CASSQGLPTYEQYF
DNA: TGCGCCAGCAGCCAAGGGCTCCCGACCTACGAGCAGTACTTC

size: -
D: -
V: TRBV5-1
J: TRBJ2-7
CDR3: CASSLSKNSYEQYF
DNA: TGCGCCAGCAGCTTGTCTAAGAACTCCTACGAGCAGTACTTC

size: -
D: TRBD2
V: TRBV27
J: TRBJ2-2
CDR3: CASSLTSGLNTGELFF
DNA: TGTGCCAGCAGTTTGACTAGCGGCCTGAACACCGGGGAGCTGTTTTTT

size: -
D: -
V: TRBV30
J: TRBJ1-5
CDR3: CAWSTMTASGNQPQHF
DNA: TGTGCCTGGAGTACCATGACAGCCAGTGGCAATCAGCCCCAGCATTTT

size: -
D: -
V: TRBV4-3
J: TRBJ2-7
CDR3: CASSLTSGSEQYF
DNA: TGCGCCAGCAGCCTTACCTCTGGCTCCGAGCAGTACTTC

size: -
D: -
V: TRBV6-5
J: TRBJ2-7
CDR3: CASSYDGRSEQYF
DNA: TGTGCCAGCAGTTACGACGGGAGAAGCGAGCAGTACTTC

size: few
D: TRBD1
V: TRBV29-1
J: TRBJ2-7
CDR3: CSVEGDSSYEQYF
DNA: TGCAGCGTTGAGGGGGACAGTTCGTACGAGCAGTACTTC

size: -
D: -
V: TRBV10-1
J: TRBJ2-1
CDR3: CASPWRTAELFMVYNEQFF
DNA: TGCGCCAGCCCCTGGCGGACAGCAGAGTTGTTTATGGTATACAATGAGCAGTTCTTC

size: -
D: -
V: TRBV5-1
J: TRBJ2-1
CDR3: CASSRRALAGTYNEQFF
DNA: TGCGCCAGCAGCCGGCGGGCGTTGGCGGGAACTTACAATGAGCAGTTCTTC

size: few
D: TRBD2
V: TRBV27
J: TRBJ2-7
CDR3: CASILPQGTSGYEQYF
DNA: TGTGCCAGCATCCTCCCCCAAGGGACTAGCGGCTACGAGCAGTACTTC

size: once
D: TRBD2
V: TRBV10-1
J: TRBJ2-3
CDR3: CASSELAGGRTDTQYF
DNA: TGCGCCAGCAGTGAACTAGCGGGAGGGAGGACAGATACGCAGTATTTT

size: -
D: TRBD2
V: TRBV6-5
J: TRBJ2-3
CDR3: CASRSGGSPTDTQYF
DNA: TGTGCCAGCAGGTCAGGCGGGAGCCCCACAGATACGCAGTATTTT

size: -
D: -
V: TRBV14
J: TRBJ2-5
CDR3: CASSLDSAGTQYF
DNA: TGTGCCAGCAGCCTCGACTCCGCGGGGACCCAGTACTTC

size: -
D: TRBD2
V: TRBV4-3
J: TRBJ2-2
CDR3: CASSQKGLAVKAGELFF
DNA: TGCGCCAGCAGCCAAAAAGGACTAGCAGTAAAGGCCGGGGAGCTGTTTTTT

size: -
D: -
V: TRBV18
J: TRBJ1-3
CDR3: CASSPGAGSGNTIYF
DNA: TGTGCCAGCTCCCCCGGCGCGGGCTCTGGAAACACCATATATTTT

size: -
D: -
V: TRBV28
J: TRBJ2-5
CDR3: CASSLAWGRETQYF
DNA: TGTGCCAGCAGTCTCGCCTGGGGGAGGGAGACCCAGTACTTC

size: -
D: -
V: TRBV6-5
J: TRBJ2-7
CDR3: CASSYSITGENYEQYF
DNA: TGTGCCAGCAGTTACTCGATAACGGGGGAGAACTACGAGCAGTACTTC

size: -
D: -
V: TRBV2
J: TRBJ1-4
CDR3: CASSGRAANEKLFF
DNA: TGTGCCAGCAGCGGCAGGGCGGCTAATGAAAAACTGTTTTTT

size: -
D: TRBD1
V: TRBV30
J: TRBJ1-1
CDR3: CAWNRGRDTEAFF
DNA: TGTGCCTGGAATAGGGGGCGCGACACTGAAGCTTTCTTT

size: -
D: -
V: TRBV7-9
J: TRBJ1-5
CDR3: CASSSQGPNQPQHF
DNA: TGTGCCAGCAGCTCACAGGGACCCAATCAGCCCCAGCATTTT

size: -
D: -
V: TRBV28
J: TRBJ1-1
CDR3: CASSLVSRGADTEAFF
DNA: TGTGCCAGCAGTTTGGTTTCGCGCGGGGCTGACACTGAAGCTTTCTTT

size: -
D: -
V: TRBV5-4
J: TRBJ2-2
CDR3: CASSLVLAPGDGELFF
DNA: TGTGCCAGCAGCTTGGTTTTAGCTCCCGGGGACGGGGAGCTGTTTTTT

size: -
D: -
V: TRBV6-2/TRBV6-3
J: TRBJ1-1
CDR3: CASSYSGVTEAFF
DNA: TGTGCCAGCAGTTATTCGGGGGTTACTGAAGCTTTCTTT

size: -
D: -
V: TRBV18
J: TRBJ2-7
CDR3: CASSPPGRGEYEQYF
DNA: TGTGCCAGCTCACCACCAGGTAGGGGTGAGTACGAGCAGTACTTC

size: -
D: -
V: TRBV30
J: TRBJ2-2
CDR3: CACLWGDGKTGELFF
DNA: TGTGCCTGCCTCTGGGGAGACGGAAAAACCGGGGAGCTGTTTTTT

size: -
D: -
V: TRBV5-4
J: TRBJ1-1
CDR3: CASSRGSTEAFF
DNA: TGTGCCAGCAGTAGGGGCTCCACTGAAGCTTTCTTT

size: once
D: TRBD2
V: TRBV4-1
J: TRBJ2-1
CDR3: CASSQVDLGLAAHNEQFF
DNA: TGCGCCAGCAGCCAAGTGGACCTGGGACTAGCGGCCCACAATGAGCAGTTCTTC

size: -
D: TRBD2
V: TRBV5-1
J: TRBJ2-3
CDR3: CASSWGLAGGDTQYF
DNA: TGCGCCAGCAGCTGGGGACTAGCGGGAGGAGATACGCAGTATTTT

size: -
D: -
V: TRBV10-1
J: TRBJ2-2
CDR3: CASSKGDVTGELFF
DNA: TGCGCCAGCAGTAAGGGGGATGTCACCGGGGAGCTGTTTTTT